The 20 T cell receptor beta chains presented below share a single source sample, sequenced in a study of cytomegalovirus exposure and HLA in healthy donors. The PCR employed 60 Vbeta primers together with 13 Jbeta primers. TCRdb's table, derived via immunoSEQ multiplex PCR, lists solely in-frame clones and lacks some. This repertoire shows roughly 100,000 clones, roughly 80% found once; its top ten account for around 8.6%. Material: PBMCs. All receptors come from a middle-aged woman in good health and CMV-seropositive.

This clone was counted a single time. The rearrangement links TRBV7-6 to TRBJ1-2; no clear D gene. Trimming shortened V by 4 bases and J by 6 bases, and 21 bases separated the two germline ends. The CDR3 is 16 residues long. Germline loops: CDR1 SGHVS, CDR2 FNYEAQ. CDR3 residues: CASSSLGRGPLNGYTF. CDR3 sequence (DNA): TGTGCCAGCAGCTCGCTAGGACGGGGTCCTTTGAATGGCTACACCTTC.

The chain carries TRBV5-1 and TRBJ2-5, with D possibly being TRBD1 (6 bases). Germline lookup yields CDR1 SGHRS and CDR2 YFSETQ. The V and J ends lost 0 bases and 5 bases respectively, with 14 bases between them. There are 15 residues in the CDR3. CDR3 amino acids: CASSLAGHPLETQYF. CDR3 DNA: TGCGCCAGCAGCTTGGCGGGACACCCATTGGAGACCCAGTACTTC. Filled out from reference TRBV5-1 and TRBJ2-5, the complete variable domain reads KAGVTQTPRYLIKTRGQQVTLSCSPISGHRSVSWYQQTPGQGLQFLFEYFSETQRNKGNFPGRFSGRQFSNSRSEMNVSTLELGDSALYLCASSLAGHPLETQYFGPGTRLLVL.

This chain connects TRBV12-5 to TRBJ2-5; no firm D call. The CDR3 has 12 amino acids. Trimming left V 4 bases short and J 3 bases short, with 6 bases between. Per germline, CDR1 LGHNT and CDR2 FRNRAP. CDR3 sequence: CASGWSEETQYF. The CDR3 nucleotides are TGTGCTAGTGGTTGGAGCGAAGAGACCCAGTACTTC.

The chain recombines TRBV2 with TRBJ1-4; D gene unclear. Trimming removed 11 bases at V and 9 bases at J, with 19 bases between. The CDR3 sequence is 13 residues long. CDR1 is SNHLY and CDR2 is FYNNEI in the germline V gene. In DNA form, the CDR3 reads TGTGCCCACGGTGGGTGGGGAGTGAAAAAACTGTTTTTT. Protein: CAHGGWGVKKLFF.

In DNA form, the CDR3 reads TGTGCCAGCAGCTCCGTAGCGGGAGCCGGCTACAATGAGCAGTTCTTC. It is translated as CASSSVAGAGYNEQFF. The J gene is TRBJ2-1, the V gene TRBV5-6; 9 bases map to TRBD2. The trim removed 3 bases at V and 3 bases at J, leaving 7 bases unmatched. The CDR3 is made up of 16 amino acids. CDR1 and CDR2 (germline): SGHDT, YYEEEE.

This clone has just a few counts. The junction departs from germline at one end; a sequencing error may be responsible. The chain joins TRBV7-9 to TRBJ2-7; D is ambiguous. Germline CDR1 SEHNR, CDR2 FQNEAQ (reference sequence). The CDR3 is made up of 13 amino acids. This chain's CDR3 is CASSNGLWQKAFF. The CDR3 nucleotides are TGTGCCAGCAGCAATGGGCTCTGGCAAAAAGCATTCTTC.

This clone was seen once. The chain links TRBV2 to TRBJ1-2, with TRBD1 matching 7 bases. Per germline, CDR1 SNHLY and CDR2 FYNNEI. This CDR3 is 18 amino acids long. Trimming cost V 0 bases and J 6 bases; bases outside gene matches: 16. CDR3 DNA: TGTGCCAGCAGTGAAGCTCCCCCCGGGACAGAAACCGGCGATGGCTACACCTTC. Its translation is CASSEAPPGTETGDGYTF.

This clone appeared a single time. Germline and junction disagree at one end, which may indicate a read error. The chain employs TRBV11-2 and TRBJ1-1; possible D gene TRBD1, 6 bases. CDR1 and CDR2 from the germline V gene are SGHAT and FQNNGV. This CDR3 contains 16 residues. The CDR3 is CASSLEGVRQGYQAFF. The CDR3 nucleotides are TGTGCCAGCAGCCTAGAGGGAGTCCGGCAGGGGTACCAGGCTTTCTTT.

The J gene is TRBJ1-2, the V gene TRBV7-8; the match to TRBD1 covers 10 bases. Germline CDR1 is SGHVS and CDR2 is FQNEAQ. The CDR3 sequence is 15 residues long. V lost 3 bases and J lost 3; bases outside the gene matches: 4. In DNA, the CDR3 is TGTGCCAGCAGCTTCGGGACAGGGGAGTACTATGGCTACACCTTC. Protein: CASSFGTGEYYGYTF.

The rearrangement links TRBV4-1 to TRBJ2-7; 12 nucleotides agree with TRBD2. V was clipped by 4 bases and J by 2 bases; unmatched bases: 6. There are 16 residues in the CDR3. CDR1 is MGHRA, CDR2 YSYEKL, per germline. CDR3 bases: TGCGCCAGCAGCCGCCTGACTAGCGGGGGAACCTACGAGCAGTACTTC. Translation gives CASSRLTSGGTYEQYF.

The chain recombines TRBV2 with TRBJ2-7, with TRBD1 matching over 8 bases. Germline V gene data show CDR1 as SNHLY and CDR2 as FYNNEI. Trimming took 7 bases from V and 1 from J; bases not matched to a gene: 6. The CDR3 has 14 amino acids. The CDR3 DNA reads TGTGCCAGCATTCTGGACAGGGCATCCTACGAGCAGTACTTC. Translation: CASILDRASYEQYF.

The DNA of the CDR3 is TGTGCCAGCAGCTCTACCCTGGACAGGGGGCTTTACAATGAGCAGTTCTTC. Protein product: CASSSTLDRGLYNEQFF. The gene calls are TRBV7-9 and TRBJ2-1; 11 bases line up with TRBD1. CDR1 is SEHNR and CDR2 is FQNEAQ in the germline V gene (reference sequence). This CDR3 has 17 residues. V dropped 4 bases and J dropped 4; count of bases not matched to a gene: 9.

The CDR3 nucleotides read TGTGCCAGCAGCCTCCGACAGGGTGGGACCCAGTACTTC. Amino acid sequence: CASSLRQGGTQYF. The V call is TRBV7-3, the J call TRBJ2-5, with 7 positions matching TRBD1. Germline CDR1 SGHTA, CDR2 FQGTGA. CDR3 length: 13 residues. Trimming cost V 5 bases and J 7 bases; bases outside gene matches: 7.

This clone has only a few counts. The chain links TRBV6-1 to TRBJ2-7; TRBD2 matches at 9 bases. The CDR3 runs to 13 residues. Germline CDR1 and CDR2: MNHNS and SASEGT. With 9 bases clipped from V and 3 bases from J, the junction kept 6 bases outside the gene matches. The CDR3 protein is CASRLAVFYEQYF. DNA for the CDR3: TGTGCCAGTAGACTAGCGGTATTCTACGAGCAGTACTTC.

This chain uses TRBV5-6 with TRBJ2-3, with a weak D call TRBD1 (5 bases). Trimming took 4 bases from V and 2 from J, leaving 11 bases between them. This CDR3 has 14 amino acids. Germline assignment: CDR1 SGHDT and CDR2 YYEEEE. The CDR3 region has the DNA TGTGCCAGCAGCCCTACAGGTTCCACAGATACGCAGTATTTT. Encoded protein: CASSPTGSTDTQYF.

V is TRBV18 and J is TRBJ2-3, with 8 bases that match TRBD1. Per germline, CDR1 KGHSH and CDR2 LQKENI. With V trimmed by 3 bases and J by 3 bases, 8 bases remained unmatched. This CDR3 has 16 amino acids. For the CDR3, the DNA is TGTGCCAGCTCACCTGGACAGGGTACTTTGACAGATACGCAGTATTTT. Amino acids: CASSPGQGTLTDTQYF.

The rearrangement uses TRBV5-4 and TRBJ2-2, with D possibly being TRBD1 (6 bases). The CDR3 runs 16 residues. In germline, CDR1 is SGHNT, CDR2 YYREEE (reference sequence). The V and J ends lost 7 bases and 1 base respectively, with 17 bases between them. For the CDR3, the DNA is TGTGCCAGCGGCAGGGGCACCCGATTGAACACCGGGGAGCTGTTTTTT. Protein product: CASGRGTRLNTGELFF. The whole variable domain, remainder taken from reference TRBV5-4 and TRBJ2-2, is ETGVTQSPTHLIKTRGQQVTLRCSSQSGHNTVSWYQQALGQGPQFIFQYYREEENGRGNFPPRFSGLQFPNYSSELNVNALELDDSALYLCASGRGTRLNTGELFFGEGSRLTVL.

The chain recombines TRBV7-2 with TRBJ2-7; 8 bases agree with TRBD2. Per germline, CDR1 SGHTA and CDR2 FQGNSA. V was pared by 0 bases and J by 3 bases, with 1 base of the junction left unmatched. This CDR3 is 14 amino acids long. CDR3 DNA: TGTGCCAGCAGCTTAGCGCTAGCGGGCTACGAGCAGTACTTC. Its translation: CASSLALAGYEQYF.

The chain employs TRBV7-9 and TRBJ1-2; no definite D call. This CDR3 contains 14 residues. With 1 base removed from V and 4 bases from J, the gap between germline ends came to 10 bases. CDR1 and CDR2 (germline): SEHNR, FQNEAQ (reference sequence). In DNA form, the CDR3 reads TGTGCCAGCAGCTTAGGGCCAGTCCGCTATGGCTACACCTTC. This encodes CASSLGPVRYGYTF. Full variable domain (outside the CDR3, taken from reference TRBV7-9 and TRBJ1-2): DTGVSQNPRHKITKRGQNVTFRCDPISEHNRLYWYRQTLGQGPEFLTYFQNEAQLEKSRLLSDRFSAERPKGSFSTLEIQRTEQGDSAMYLCASSLGPVRYGYTFGSGTRLTVV.

The chain couples TRBV9 to TRBJ2-3, with 7 bases that match TRBD2. The CDR3 runs to 16 residues. The germline V gene has CDR1 SGDLS and CDR2 YYNGEE. V dropped 0 bases and J dropped 1; count of bases not matched to a gene: 5. The CDR3 bases are TGTGCCAGCAGCGTAGGTGGGAGGGTTGGCACAGATACGCAGTATTTT. The encoded protein is CASSVGGRVGTDTQYF. Full variable domain (missing parts from reference TRBV9 and TRBJ2-3): DSGVTQTPKHLITATGQRVTLRCSPRSGDLSVYWYQQSLDQGLQFLIQYYNGEERAKGNILERFSAQQFPDLHSELNLSSLELGDSALYFCASSVGGRVGTDTQYFGPGTRLTVL.